This T cell receptor beta chain was captured by sequencing in a study of blood T cell repertoires in COVID-19. Turning to the study itself: T cells, B-cell-depleted T cells, or PBMCs provided the cDNA or gDNA that served as material.

Here immunoSEQ multiplex PCR was the method, and the copy in TCRdb shows in-frame clones only, minus some. The table lists about 88,000 clones, 88% of them singletons. The CDR3 covers 14 residues. The V segment lost 3 bases and the J segment 8 bases; nucleotides outside the gene matches: 5. Germline-derived CDR1 and CDR2 are LNHDA and SQIVND (reference sequence). Sequencing was performed on peripheral blood. The chain joins TRBV19 to TRBJ2-2; 8 nucleotides align to TRBD1. The source is an elderly man with acute or convalescent COVID-19. The CDR3 region has the DNA TGTGCCAGTAGTATGAGCAGGGGGCAGGGGGAGCTGTTTTTT. Translation: CASSMSRGQGELFF.